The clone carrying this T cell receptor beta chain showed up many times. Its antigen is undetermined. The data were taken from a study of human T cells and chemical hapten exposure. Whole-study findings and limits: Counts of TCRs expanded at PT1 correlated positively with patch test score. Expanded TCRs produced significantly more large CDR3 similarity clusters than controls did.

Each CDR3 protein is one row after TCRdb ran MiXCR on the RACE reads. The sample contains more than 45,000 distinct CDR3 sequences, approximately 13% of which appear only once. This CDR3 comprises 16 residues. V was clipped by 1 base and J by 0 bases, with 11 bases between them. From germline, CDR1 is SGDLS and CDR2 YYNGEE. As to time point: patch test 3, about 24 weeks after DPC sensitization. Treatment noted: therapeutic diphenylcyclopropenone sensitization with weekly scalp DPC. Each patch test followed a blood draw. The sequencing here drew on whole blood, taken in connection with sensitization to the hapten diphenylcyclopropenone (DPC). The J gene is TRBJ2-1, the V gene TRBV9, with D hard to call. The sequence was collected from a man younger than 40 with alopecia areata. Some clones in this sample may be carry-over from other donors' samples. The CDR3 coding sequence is TGTGCCAGCAGCGTAACAGAGGATAGCTCCTACAATGAGCAGTTCTTC. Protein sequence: CASSVTEDSSYNEQFF. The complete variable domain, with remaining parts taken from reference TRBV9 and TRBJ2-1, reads DSGVTQTPKHLITATGQRVTLRCSPRSGDLSVYWYQQSLDQGLQFLIQYYNGEERAKGNILERFSAQQFPDLHSELNLSSLELGDSALYFCASSVTEDSSYNEQFFGPGTRLTVL.